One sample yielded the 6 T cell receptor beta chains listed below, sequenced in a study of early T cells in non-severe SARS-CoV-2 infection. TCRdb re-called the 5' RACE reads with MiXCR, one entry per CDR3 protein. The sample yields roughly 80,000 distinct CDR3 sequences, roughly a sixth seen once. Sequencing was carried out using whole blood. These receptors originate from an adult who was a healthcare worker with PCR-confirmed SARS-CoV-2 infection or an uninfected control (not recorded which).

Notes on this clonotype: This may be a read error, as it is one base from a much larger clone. In DNA, the CDR3 is TGTGTCTGCCGGACAGGGTCTGGTATGTTCCACGAGCAGTACTTC. The encoded protein is CVCRTGSGMFHEQYF. The rearrangement uses TRBV28 and TRBJ2-7, with 8 bases fitting TRBD1. Germline V gene data show CDR1 as MDHEN and CDR2 as SYDVKM. This CDR3 region has 15 residues.

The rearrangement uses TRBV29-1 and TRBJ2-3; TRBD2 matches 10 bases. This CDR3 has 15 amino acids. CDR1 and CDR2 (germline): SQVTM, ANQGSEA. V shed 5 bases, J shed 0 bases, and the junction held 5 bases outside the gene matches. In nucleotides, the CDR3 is TGCAGCGTTAGCGGGGGGGTGGGCAGCACAGATACGCAGTATTTT. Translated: CSVSGGVGSTDTQYF.

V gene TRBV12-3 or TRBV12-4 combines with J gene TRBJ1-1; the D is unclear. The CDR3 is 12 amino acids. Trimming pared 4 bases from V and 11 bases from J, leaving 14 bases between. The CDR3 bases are TGTGCCAGCAGTTACCGCCCCTCCGAGGCTTTCTTT. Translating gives CASSYRPSEAFF.

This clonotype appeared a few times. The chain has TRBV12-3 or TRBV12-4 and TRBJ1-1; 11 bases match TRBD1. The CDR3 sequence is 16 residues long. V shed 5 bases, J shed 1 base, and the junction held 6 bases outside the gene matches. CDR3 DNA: TGTGCCAGCAGTGAGGGGACAGGGGGGAGGAACACTGAAGCTTTCTTT. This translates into CASSEGTGGRNTEAFF.

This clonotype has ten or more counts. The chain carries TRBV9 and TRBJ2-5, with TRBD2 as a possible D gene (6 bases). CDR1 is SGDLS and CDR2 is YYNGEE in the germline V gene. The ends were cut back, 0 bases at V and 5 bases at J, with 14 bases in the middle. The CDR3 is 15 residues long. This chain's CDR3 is CASSVVGGDVETQYF. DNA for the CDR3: TGTGCCAGCAGCGTAGTAGGCGGGGATGTGGAGACCCAGTACTTC.

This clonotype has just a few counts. CDR3 in DNA: TGTGCCAGCAGCCGAGCGAGCACTGAAGCTTTCTTT. Translating gives CASSRASTEAFF. V gene TRBV25-1 combines with J gene TRBJ1-1, with D unresolved. Trimming took off 6 bases at V and 4 bases at J, with 9 bases between the two ends. The CDR3 runs 12 residues. Germline loops: CDR1 MGHDK, CDR2 SYGVNS.